This T cell receptor beta chain came from a study of T cells after yellow fever vaccination (dated by TCRdb to about 2019). Describing the broader study: Libraries from fractions with low cell numbers were prepared with the SMART-Seq v4 Ultra Low Input RNA kit. To follow T-cell clones before and after primary and booster YFV17D yellow fever vaccination, bulk TCR alpha and beta repertoires were sequenced over time. Bulk PBMC replicates and cell subsets were isolated from blood drawn at multiple timepoints before and after both primary and secondary immunization. Two healthy male donors made up the cohort, one aged 18 to 30 years and the other aged 30 to 39 years. Findings and caveats that apply to the study as a whole: Compared with the primary T-cell response, the secondary T-cell response was faster but weaker, reaching its peak on day 5 rather than on day 15. After the booster, most of the clones that had expanded following primary vaccination were detected again (approximately 96% of CD4 and roughly 88% of CD8), which suggests that memory was broadly maintained. Computational filtering was required because FACS-sorted repertoires could contain abundant contaminating clonotypes from the bulk population. Only a couple of donors were included in the study, so the extent to which the findings can be generalized is limited. A small fraction of clonotypes showed up in both the CD4 and CD8 compartments, probably as a result of convergent recombination.

Instrument on record: Illumina NovaSeq 6000. TCR cDNA was synthesized by 5'RACE template switching, which introduced a universal primer site and unique molecular identifiers. Priming of cDNA synthesis was performed from both the TCR alpha and TCR beta constant segments. Two PCR steps were used to amplify libraries, with sample barcodes and sequencing adapters being added in the second step. Sequencing of libraries was done on Illumina HiSeq 2500 (2x100 bp) or NovaSeq (2x150 bp). In the paper's pipeline: MIGEC handled demultiplexing of reads and collapsing into UMI consensus sequences, while MiXCR performed V(D)J alignment. Clonotypes responding to the vaccine were identified with edgeR on replicate PBMC samples, with the criteria of FDR below 0.01 and a log2 fold change above 5 up to day 15. Bulk clonotypes were assigned CD4 or CD8 identity according to which sequenced CD4 or CD8 repertoire held them at higher abundance. Starting from the raw public reads, TCRdb applied fastp trimming at Q25, assembled clones with MiXCR and retained in-frame beta chains. Here each entry gathers all rows of one CDR3 protein and keeps the most common genes and DNA. Clone size and V and J calls follow TCRdb, not the original study. For this sample there are some 300,000 distinct CDR3 sequences; approximately 10% appear just once. The ten top clones hold around 3.3% of the sample.

V drops 4 bases and J drops 5 bases, leaving 14 bases in between. Per the germline V gene (reference sequence), DFQATT is the CDR1 and SNEGSKA is the CDR2. Spanning cysteine to phenylalanine, the CDR3 consists of 13 amino acids. The retained sequence is limited to the CDR3, 39 bases, with the frame set at the first base. This clonotype has a handful of counts. Its recognized antigen is unknown. Base qualities are missing; no much larger clone stands one base away. This sample's treatment or condition label indicates: live attenuated yellow fever vaccine strain. PBMCs were isolated from peripheral blood using a standard Ficoll-Paque protocol. Dynabeads CD4 and CD8 positive selection kits were used to isolate the CD4 and CD8 T-cell fractions. RNA was extracted with TriZol from bulk PBMCs, CD4 and CD8 fractions, and dextramer-positive and dextramer-negative fractions.

The sample in question was CD4+ T cells sorted from PBMCs, obtained 5 days after the yellow fever booster vaccination. The chain is assembled from TRBV20-1 and TRBJ1-2, with a tentative D gene TRBD1 over 5 matching bases. The TCR comes from a man younger than 35 who received the YFV17D yellow fever vaccine. The CDR3 reads CSATPGGGYGYTF. The DNA reads as follows: TGCAGTGCTACCCCCGGGGGTGGGTATGGCTACACCTTC.